Below are 19 T cell receptor beta chains sequenced from a single sample in a study of T cell repertoires in cytomegalovirus infection. TCRdb reanalysed the reads using MiXCR and keeps one entry per CDR3 protein. In the table there are 560,000 or so distinct CDR3 sequences, 16% of which are singletons. Sequencing was done on a sample of CD8+ T cells from PBMCs. These receptors all come from a human donor in good health (CMV status not recorded). Some clones in this sample may be carry-over from other donors' samples.

The sample holds many counts of this clonotype. The J gene is TRBJ1-4, the V gene TRBV12-3 or TRBV12-4; 11 positions agree with TRBD1. Trimming removed 6 bases from V and 4 bases from J; junction bases left unmatched: 4. The CDR3 runs 15 residues. The CDR3 reads CASSRTGGFNEKLFF. CDR3 sequence (DNA): TGTGCCAGCAGCCGGACAGGGGGCTTTAATGAAAAACTGTTTTTT.

This clonotype was recorded many times. The chain employs TRBV4-1 and TRBJ1-2, with 8 bases fitting TRBD1. CDR3 length equals 15 residues. Trimming cost V 1 base and J 8 bases; bases outside gene matches: 9. Germline-derived CDR1 and CDR2 are MGHRA and YSYEKL. CDR3 nucleotide sequence: TGCGCCAGCAGCCAAGCCCACGGGACAGGAGGGGGCTACACCTTC. Translating it yields CASSQAHGTGGGYTF.

This clonotype was detected a few times. V usage is TRBV12-3 or TRBV12-4 and J usage is TRBJ1-5, with D maybe TRBD1 (5 bases). The CDR3 runs 15 residues. The V gene lost 5 bases and the J gene lost 5 bases, with 16 bases spanning the gap. The CDR3 bases are TGTGCCAGCAGTCTGACAGCCCTACAGGATCAGCCCCAGCATTTT. Protein product: CASSLTALQDQPQHF.

There are many counts of this clonotype. J is TRBJ2-5 and V is TRBV11-3, with D perhaps assigned TRBD1 or TRBD2 (6 bases each). The CDR3 consists of 16 residues. Trimming took off 5 bases at V and 4 bases at J, with 20 bases between the two ends. The germline CDR1 and CDR2 sequences are SGHNT and YENEEA. CDR3 protein: CASSPKGGGTRETQYF. The CDR3 DNA reads TGTGCCAGCAGCCCCAAGGGGGGCGGAACTAGAGAGACCCAGTACTTC. The variable domain in full, completed from reference TRBV11-3 and TRBJ2-5, reads EAGVVQSPRYKIIEKKQPVAFWCNPISGHNTLYWYLQNLGQGPELLIRYENEEAVDDSQLPKDRFSAERLKGVDSTLKIQPAELGDSAVYLCASSPKGGGTRETQYFGPGTRLLVL.

The chain uses TRBV20-1 and TRBJ2-4, with 11 bases fitting TRBD1. The V and J ends lost 3 bases and 8 bases, in that order; junction bases with no gene match: 9. The CDR3 is 15 amino acids. Germline V gives CDR1 DFQATT, CDR2 SNEGSKA (reference sequence). The CDR3 region has the DNA TGCAGTGCTAGTCCCGGGACAGGGGGTTTGGACATTCAGTACTTC. Amino acid sequence: CSASPGTGGLDIQYF.

In this sample, this clonotype turned up a few times. This chain joins TRBV3-1 and TRBJ1-1; the D gene is possibly TRBD1 (6 bases). V gave up 4 bases and J gave up 1 base, with 16 bases separating them. CDR1 LGHDT and CDR2 YNNKEL come from the germline V gene (reference sequence). The CDR3 totals 16 residues. The CDR3 DNA reads TGTGCCAGCAGCCTGGAGTACAGGGTTAAGAACACTGAAGCTTTCTTT. This gives the protein CASSLEYRVKNTEAFF.

The chain links TRBV5-4 to TRBJ1-6; D is possibly TRBD1 (6 bases). The CDR3 extends over 14 amino acids. Germline V CDR1 and CDR2: SGHNT, YYREEE (reference sequence). With 1 base removed from V and 8 bases from J, the gap between germline ends came to 10 bases. CDR3 residues: CASSLRGAYSPLHF. DNA of the CDR3: TGTGCCAGCAGCTTGAGGGGGGCGTATTCACCCCTCCACTTT.

This clonotype appeared many times. V and J are TRBV11-2 and TRBJ1-6; D remains unclear. V lost 3 bases and J lost 12, with 18 bases in between. Germline-derived CDR1 and CDR2 are SGHAT and FQNNGV. This CDR3 has 15 amino acids. This CDR3 reads CASSLRGFVDQPLHF. The CDR3 DNA reads TGTGCCAGCAGCTTGCGCGGGTTTGTGGACCAACCCCTCCACTTT. The full variable domain, completed using reference TRBV11-2 and TRBJ1-6, is EAGVAQSPRYKIIEKRQSVAFWCNPISGHATLYWYQQILGQGPKLLIQFQNNGVVDDSQLPKDRFSAERLKGVDSTLKIQPAKLEDSAVYLCASSLRGFVDQPLHFGNGTRLTVT.

As for this clonotype: It may be a read error: a sequence one base away is much more abundant. The conserved final phenylalanine or tryptophan is absent from the CDR3, which likely points to a read error. The rearrangement uses TRBV27 and TRBJ2-7; tentative D call: TRBD2 (6 bases). The V gene lost 5 bases and the J gene lost 4 bases, with 15 bases spanning the gap. CDR3 size: 14 residues. Germline CDR1 MNHEY, CDR2 SMNVEV (reference sequence). The CDR3 reads CASSAGIRFYEQYL. CDR3 sequence (DNA): TGTGCCAGCAGTGCGGGAATCCGTTTTTACGAGCAGTACTTA.

This clonotype was seen repeatedly, ten times or more. This chain uses TRBV4-2 with TRBJ1-5; TRBD1 is a possible D gene (5 bases). The germline V gene has CDR1 LGHNA and CDR2 YNFKEQ. With 1 base removed from V and 6 bases from J, the gap between germline ends came to 13 bases. The CDR3 spans 15 residues. The CDR3, as DNA: TGTGCCAGCAGCCAAGCCGACCAGGGTGGTCAGCCCCAGCATTTT. It codes for CASSQADQGGQPQHF.

The CDR3 region is CASATGAEQYF. The DNA for the CDR3 is TGTGCCAGCGCTACGGGCGCCGAGCAGTACTTC. J is TRBJ2-7 and V is TRBV28, with D unclear. Deletions cut 8 bases from V and 6 bases from J, with 11 bases between. Germline-derived CDR1 and CDR2 are MDHEN and SYDVKM. CDR3 size: 11 residues. The complete variable domain, with remaining parts taken from reference TRBV28 and TRBJ2-7, reads DVKVTQSSRYLVKRTGEKVFLECVQDMDHENMFWYRQDPGLGLRLIYFSYDVKMKEKGDIPEGYSVSREKKERFSLILESASTNQTSMYLCASATGAEQYFGPGTRLTVT.

This clonotype was seen many times. The V gene is TRBV5-4, the J gene TRBJ2-3; 12 nucleotides agree with TRBD2. The V gene end was trimmed by 3 bases and the J gene end by 6 bases; junction bases not matched to a gene: 11. The CDR3 totals 17 residues. Germline V gene data show CDR1 as SGHNT and CDR2 as YYREEE (reference sequence). The CDR3 loop reads CASSSESSGGAGDTQYF. The DNA for the CDR3 is TGTGCCAGCAGCTCTGAGTCTAGCGGGGGGGCAGGGGATACGCAGTATTTT.

This clonotype has ten or more counts. The rearrangement joins TRBV7-9 to TRBJ1-5; a possible D gene is TRBD1 (6 bases). CDR1 and CDR2 from the germline V gene are SEHNR and FQNEAQ (reference sequence). Trimming left V 0 bases short and J 0 bases short, with 21 bases between. The length of the CDR3 is 20 residues. CDR3 sequence: CASSLAISGGPEASNQPQHF. DNA of the CDR3: TGTGCCAGCAGCTTAGCTATTTCGGGGGGCCCGGAGGCTAGCAATCAGCCCCAGCATTTT. The full variable domain, completed using reference TRBV7-9 and TRBJ1-5, is DTGVSQNPRHKITKRGQNVTFRCDPISEHNRLYWYRQTLGQGPEFLTYFQNEAQLEKSRLLSDRFSAERPKGSFSTLEIQRTEQGDSAMYLCASSLAISGGPEASNQPQHFGDGTRLSIL.

This clonotype occurred many times. The chain is built from TRBV19 and TRBJ2-7; D gene unclear. This CDR3 is 15 amino acids long. Germline V gene sequence: CDR1 LNHDA, CDR2 SQIVND (reference sequence). Trimming stripped 4 bases from V and 2 bases from J, with 15 bases between. CDR3 in amino acids: CASSNQGRGTYEQYF. The CDR3 region has the DNA TGTGCCAGTAGTAACCAAGGCAGAGGTACCTACGAGCAGTACTTC.

The gene calls are TRBV11-2 and TRBJ2-1; TRBD1 aligns across 9 bases. The CDR3 totals 17 residues. V lost 3 bases to trimming and J lost 3 bases; unmatched junction nucleotides: 9. CDR1 is SGHAT, CDR2 FQNNGV, per germline. The CDR3 region is CASSLGQGVGYYNEQFF. CDR3 coding DNA: TGTGCCAGCAGCTTGGGACAGGGCGTCGGCTACTACAATGAGCAGTTCTTC. The whole variable domain, filled in from reference TRBV11-2 and TRBJ2-1, reads EAGVAQSPRYKIIEKRQSVAFWCNPISGHATLYWYQQILGQGPKLLIQFQNNGVVDDSQLPKDRFSAERLKGVDSTLKIQPAKLEDSAVYLCASSLGQGVGYYNEQFFGPGTRLTVL.

This clonotype occurred many times. This sequence joins TRBV2 and TRBJ2-1, with D perhaps matching TRBD1 or TRBD2 (5 bases each). Trimming stripped 11 bases from V and 2 bases from J, with 13 bases between. The CDR3 is made up of 13 amino acids. In germline, CDR1 is SNHLY, CDR2 FYNNEI. The CDR3 protein is CAPDQGAYNEQFF. The CDR3 DNA reads TGTGCCCCTGATCAGGGAGCCTACAATGAGCAGTTCTTC.

This clonotype was counted many times. The V and J genes are TRBV7-7 and TRBJ2-7; D unresolved. V lost 5 bases, J lost 3 bases, and 11 bases lay in between. CDR1 SSHAT and CDR2 FNYEAQ come from the germline V gene (reference sequence). CDR3 length: 13 residues. The CDR3 here is CASSVDQDYEQYF. CDR3 sequence (DNA): TGTGCCAGCAGCGTCGACCAAGACTACGAGCAGTACTTC.

The table lists this clonotype with many counts. This chain links TRBV5-4 with TRBJ2-5, with TRBD2 matching over 9 bases. Germline CDR1 and CDR2: SGHNT and YYREEE (reference sequence). J was trimmed by 4 bases and V by 0 bases; bases with no gene match: 7. This CDR3 comprises 16 residues. Here the CDR3 reads CASSLEKREVGETQYF. DNA for the CDR3: TGTGCCAGCAGCTTGGAAAAGCGGGAGGTCGGAGAGACCCAGTACTTC.

This clonotype occurred a few times. The chain combines TRBV12-3 or TRBV12-4 with TRBJ2-5; 9 bases line up with TRBD2. J was trimmed by 1 base and V by 6 bases; bases with no gene match: 6. The CDR3 totals 15 residues. The CDR3 loop reads CASSAGGYSQETQYF. The CDR3 DNA follows: TGTGCCAGCAGCGCGGGGGGGTACTCCCAAGAGACCCAGTACTTC.